The 31 T cell receptor beta chains below come from one sample, sequenced in a study of lymphopenia after photon versus proton radiotherapy (dated by TCRdb to between 2018 and 2020). Receptors were amplified or captured by the immunoSEQ multiplex PCR assay. In its TCRdb copy, this immuneACCESS table keeps in-frame sequences only and misses some clones. Where compared with another copy, unresolved V genes explain less than half of these, and the others have no known cause. The sample has tens of thousands of clones on record, 92% of them singletons. Approximately 18% of the sample comes from the top ten. The specimen was peripheral blood, collected from a patient treated with photon-based radiotherapy. Receptors originate from a woman aged 40 to 50 with cholangiocarcinoma.

The chain carries TRBV5-1 and TRBJ1-4, with TRBD1 as a possible D gene (5 bases). The CDR3 is 17 residues long. Germline-derived CDR1 and CDR2 are SGHRS and YFSETQ. Deletions cut 4 bases from V and 3 bases from J, with 19 bases between. The CDR3 region is CASSPGQGGGANEKLFF. CDR3 DNA: TGCGCCAGCAGCCCCGGCCAGGGTGGAGGAGCTAATGAAAAACTGTTTTTT.

This clone is a singleton in its sample. V is TRBV30 and J is TRBJ2-1; no firm D call. The ends were cut back, 2 bases at V and 6 bases at J, with 8 bases in the middle. The CDR3 extends over 12 amino acids. CDR1 and CDR2 (germline): GTSNPN, SVGIG (reference sequence). CDR3 in DNA: TGTGCCTGGAGTTCCCTCTCCAATGAGCAGTTCTTC. Its translation is CAWSSLSNEQFF.

The chain joins TRBV13 to TRBJ1-2; TRBD1 aligns across 12 bases. Germline V gene sequence: CDR1 PRHDT, CDR2 FYEKMQ (reference sequence). The CDR3 spans 16 residues. The V and J ends lost 5 bases and 8 bases, in that order; junction bases with no gene match: 12. This chain's CDR3 is CASSAGTGGSYVGYTF. The DNA of the CDR3 is TGTGCCAGCAGCGCCGGGACAGGGGGCTCCTATGTCGGCTACACCTTC.

This chain joins TRBV5-1 and TRBJ1-2, with 10 bases that match TRBD1. CDR3 length equals 16 residues. The V segment lost 4 bases and the J segment 0 bases; nucleotides outside the gene matches: 6. Germline V gene sequence: CDR1 SGHRS, CDR2 YFSETQ. This CDR3 reads CASSPDRGSTNYGYTF. DNA of the CDR3: TGCGCCAGCAGCCCGGACAGGGGGAGTACTAACTATGGCTACACCTTC.

V and J are TRBV4-1 and TRBJ1-1; D is undetermined. V gave up 1 base and J gave up 0 bases, with 9 bases separating them. The CDR3 is made up of 15 amino acids. Germline CDR1 and CDR2: MGHRA and YSYEKL. For the CDR3, the DNA is TGCGCCAGCAGCCAAGGAAGGATGGTGAACACTGAAGCTTTCTTT. Amino acids: CASSQGRMVNTEAFF.

This clone has just one count. The J gene is TRBJ2-7, the V gene TRBV29-1, with D possibly matching TRBD1 (7 bases). The CDR3 totals 12 residues. Trimming took off 6 bases at V and 3 bases at J, with 12 bases between the two ends. Germline values: CDR1 SQVTM, CDR2 ANQGSEA. The CDR3 DNA reads TGCAGCGTCAGGGGGGTAGACTACGAGCAGTACTTC. This translates into CSVRGVDYEQYF.

The chain joins TRBV10-3 to TRBJ2-2; 7 bases agree with TRBD1. Germline trimming cut 10 bases from V and 1 base from J; bases unmatched to any gene: 6. Germline V lookup: CDR1 ENHRY, CDR2 SYGVKD. This CDR3 has 14 amino acids. The CDR3 DNA reads as TGTGCCACAGGGACAGCCGAGAACACCGGGGAGCTGTTTTTT. Its translation is CATGTAENTGELFF.

The CDR3 DNA reads as TGTGCCAGCAGTTTAGTGGCAGGGTCGAGCTATGGCTACACCTTC. Translating gives CASSLVAGSSYGYTF. The chain combines TRBV27 with TRBJ1-2, with a possible D match to TRBD1 (5 bases). Germline values: CDR1 MNHEY, CDR2 SMNVEV (reference sequence). Trimming pared 2 bases from V and 4 bases from J, leaving 14 bases between. CDR3 length: 15 residues.

This chain joins TRBV5-5 and TRBJ1-5; 9 bases align to TRBD1. The CDR3 extends over 19 amino acids. With V trimmed by 0 bases and J by 2 bases, 12 bases remained unmatched. Germline values: CDR1 SGHKS, CDR2 YYEKEE (reference sequence). CDR3 DNA sequence: TGTGCCAGCAGCTTGGTCGGGACAGGGAGCCGTTGGGGCAATCAGCCCCAGCATTTT. Residues: CASSLVGTGSRWGNQPQHF.

V usage is TRBV19 and J usage is TRBJ1-1; the D gene is possibly TRBD1 (6 bases). V was shortened by 8 bases and J by 1 base, with 11 bases between the two germline ends. The germline CDR1 and CDR2 sequences are LNHDA and SQIVND (reference sequence). The CDR3 runs to 13 residues. CDR3 DNA sequence: TGTGCCAGTCTAGGACAGACGAACACTGAAGCTTTCTTT. This translates into CASLGQTNTEAFF. Full variable domain (rest looked up from reference TRBV19 and TRBJ1-1): DGGITQSPKYLFRKEGQNVTLSCEQNLNHDAMYWYRQDPGQGLRLIYYSQIVNDFQKGDIAEGYSVSREKKESFPLTVTSAQKNPTAFYLCASLGQTNTEAFFGQGTRLTVV.

The chain carries TRBV30 and TRBJ2-7; possibly TRBD1 or TRBD2 for D (5 bases each). CDR1 GTSNPN and CDR2 SVGIG come from the germline V gene (reference sequence). CDR3 length equals 13 residues. The V end lost 7 bases, the J end lost 8 bases, and 21 bases lay between the germline ends. DNA of the CDR3: TGTGCCTCCTCGGGACCGCCCTTGTCGAAGCAGTACTTC. Amino acid sequence: CASSGPPLSKQYF.

On this clone: The same CDR3 is also encoded by other DNA sequences in this sample. The chain recombines TRBV6-1 with TRBJ1-5; D remains ambiguous. V lost 0 bases and J lost 4, with 1 base in between. The CDR3 has 12 amino acids. Germline CDR1 and CDR2: MNHNS and SASEGT. This CDR3 is CASSEANQPQHF. The CDR3 bases are TGTGCCAGCAGTGAAGCGAATCAGCCCCAGCATTTT.

CDR3 sequence reads: CASSLGSNTGELFF. CDR3 nucleotide sequence: TGTGCCAGCAGTTTGGGCAGTAACACCGGGGAGCTGTTTTTT. This chain connects TRBV27 to TRBJ2-2; no reliable D call. The V gene lost 3 bases and the J gene lost 2 bases, with 7 bases spanning the gap. CDR3 length: 14 residues. Germline CDR1 and CDR2: MNHEY and SMNVEV (reference sequence).

The chain carries TRBV11-1 and TRBJ2-3, with TRBD2 matching 13 bases. Germline V gives CDR1 SGHAT, CDR2 FQDESV (reference sequence). There are 18 residues in the CDR3. J was trimmed by 3 bases and V by 5 bases; bases with no gene match: 11. The CDR3 here is CASSRRTLAGGRTDTQYF. The CDR3 DNA reads as TGTGCCAGCAGCCGTCGGACACTAGCGGGAGGGAGGACAGATACGCAGTATTTT.

This clone was seen just once. This chain connects TRBV30 to TRBJ1-6; 8 nucleotides agree with TRBD1. J lost 10 bases, V lost 2 bases, and 10 bases had no gene match. The CDR3 totals 15 residues. Germline CDR1 is GTSNPN and CDR2 is SVGIG (reference sequence). The CDR3 is CAWSTNRGKGSPLHF. The CDR3 nucleotides are TGTGCCTGGAGTACAAACAGGGGGAAAGGATCACCCCTCCACTTT.

The V and J genes are TRBV11-2 and TRBJ1-1; D call uncertain. There are 13 residues in the CDR3. V lost 6 bases and J lost 1, with 9 bases in between. The germline V gene encodes CDR1 SGHAT and CDR2 FQNNGV. CDR3 sequence (DNA): TGTGCCAGCAGTTACGGAGGGAACACTGAAGCTTTCTTT. It codes for CASSYGGNTEAFF.

The J gene is TRBJ1-2, the V gene TRBV28, with D hard to call. Trimming removed 8 bases from V and 2 bases from J, with 12 bases in between. The CDR3 contains 13 residues. Looked up from germline, CDR1 is MDHEN and CDR2 is SYDVKM. CDR3 nucleotides: TGTGCCAGCGGCGAGCGAAGAAACTATGGCTACACCTTC. Translated, it gives CASGERRNYGYTF.

The chain joins TRBV25-1 to TRBJ1-2; D ambiguous. CDR3 length equals 12 residues. In germline, CDR1 is MGHDK, CDR2 SYGVNS. The V end was cut by 5 bases, the J end by 7 bases, with 11 bases between. This CDR3 reads CASSYSGSGYTF. The CDR3 nucleotides read TGTGCCAGCAGTTACTCGGGCTCTGGCTACACCTTC.

This rearrangement joins TRBV2 to TRBJ2-5; perhaps TRBD2 as D (6 bases). Germline lookup yields CDR1 SNHLY and CDR2 FYNNEI. This CDR3 is built from 14 residues. The V end was cut by 1 base, the J end by 5 bases, with 11 bases between. The CDR3 spells CASSEGRGGETQYF. CDR3 nucleotides: TGTGCCAGCAGTGAAGGACGAGGAGGGGAGACCCAGTACTTC.

The chain joins TRBV28 to TRBJ2-3, with D perhaps matching TRBD2 (6 bases). Germline V CDR1 and CDR2: MDHEN, SYDVKM. V was clipped by 8 bases and J by 6 bases, with 15 bases between them. The CDR3 spans 13 residues. The CDR3 spells CASVPPGRDTQYF. The CDR3 DNA reads TGTGCCAGCGTCCCTCCAGGGAGGGATACGCAGTATTTT. The full variable domain, its missing parts supplied by reference TRBV28 and TRBJ2-3, is DVKVTQSSRYLVKRTGEKVFLECVQDMDHENMFWYRQDPGLGLRLIYFSYDVKMKEKGDIPEGYSVSREKKERFSLILESASTNQTSMYLCASVPPGRDTQYFGPGTRLTVL.

The J gene is TRBJ1-5, the V gene TRBV19, with 9 bases identical to TRBD1. Germline V gives CDR1 LNHDA, CDR2 SQIVND (reference sequence). CDR3 size: 14 residues. The V and J ends lost 4 bases and 7 bases, in that order; junction bases with no gene match: 5. DNA of the CDR3: TGTGCCAGTAGTACACAGGGGGCTACCCAGCCCCAGCATTTT. It codes for CASSTQGATQPQHF.

The chain is built from TRBV7-9 and TRBJ1-1, with 9 bases that match TRBD1. V dropped 5 bases and J dropped 6; count of bases not matched to a gene: 7. The CDR3 length is 14 residues. CDR1 SEHNR and CDR2 FQNEAQ come from the germline V gene (reference sequence). The CDR3 bases are TGTGCCAGCAGCAGACAGGGGGGGTTCTCTGAAGCTTTCTTT. It specifies CASSRQGGFSEAFF.

The V call is TRBV2, the J call TRBJ1-1; no definite D call. V lost 1 base, J lost 3 bases, and 0 bases lay in between. The CDR3 contains 11 residues. Looked up from germline, CDR1 is SNHLY and CDR2 is FYNNEI. The DNA for the CDR3 is TGTGCCAGCAGTGAAGACACTGAAGCTTTCTTT. Translated: CASSEDTEAFF.

This chain links TRBV6-5 with TRBJ1-2; D is possibly TRBD1 (5 bases). The germline V and J ends were trimmed by 6 bases and 4 bases, with 12 bases remaining between them. The CDR3 length is 13 residues. Germline loops: CDR1 MNHEY, CDR2 SVGAGI. In nucleotides, the CDR3 is TGTGCCAGCAGAGCCGGGGCCCCCTATGGCTACACCTTC. Protein product: CASRAGAPYGYTF.

V usage is TRBV4-2 and J usage is TRBJ1-2; a weak D match, TRBD1 (5 bases). CDR3 length: 15 residues. Deletions cut 1 base from V and 6 bases from J, with 15 bases between. Germline V gene lookup returns CDR1 LGHNA and CDR2 YNFKEQ. The CDR3 nucleotides are TGTGCCAGCAGCCAAGTTATCAGGGAGGGAAATGGCTACACCTTC. As protein: CASSQVIREGNGYTF.

The V gene is TRBV4-2, the J gene TRBJ2-7; TRBD2 is a possible D gene (5 bases). Germline V lookup: CDR1 LGHNA, CDR2 YNFKEQ. The CDR3 runs to 14 residues. V was pared by 0 bases and J by 5 bases, with 11 bases between. CDR3 in amino acids: CASSQEAPGDEQYF. The CDR3 bases are TGTGCCAGCAGCCAAGAAGCCCCCGGGGACGAGCAGTACTTC.

The chain uses TRBV6-5 and TRBJ1-2; D may be TRBD1 (5 bases). The CDR3 is made up of 14 amino acids. With 5 bases removed from V and 2 bases from J, the gap between germline ends came to 12 bases. Germline loops: CDR1 MNHEY, CDR2 SVGAGI. The CDR3 loop reads CASSASEGNYGYTF. The CDR3 region has the DNA TGTGCCAGCAGTGCCTCAGAGGGGAACTATGGCTACACCTTC.

This chain links TRBV9 with TRBJ1-5; D gene unclear. Germline lookup yields CDR1 SGDLS and CDR2 YYNGEE. Trimming removed 1 base at V and 4 bases at J, with 15 bases between. This CDR3 spans 16 amino acids. CDR3 nucleotide sequence: TGTGCCAGCAGCGTACTGGAGTGGCGTCCTAATCAGCCCCAGCATTTT. It encodes CASSVLEWRPNQPQHF. Complete variable domain (other parts from reference TRBV9 and TRBJ1-5): DSGVTQTPKHLITATGQRVTLRCSPRSGDLSVYWYQQSLDQGLQFLIQYYNGEERAKGNILERFSAQQFPDLHSELNLSSLELGDSALYFCASSVLEWRPNQPQHFGDGTRLSIL.

The genes are TRBV27 and TRBJ2-1; D may be TRBD1 or TRBD2 (5 bases each). Trimming cost V 5 bases and J 6 bases, with 20 bases left between them. The CDR3 is made up of 16 amino acids. Germline CDR1 MNHEY, CDR2 SMNVEV (reference sequence). The CDR3 DNA is TGTGCCAGCAGTCTCGATTTAGCTGGGGGTACCAATGAGCAGTTCTTC. It yields the protein CASSLDLAGGTNEQFF.

This clone was seen a single time. This CDR3 is CATLGWLNTEAFF. The CDR3, as DNA: TGTGCCACCCTGGGGTGGCTCAACACTGAAGCTTTCTTT. This chain links TRBV2 with TRBJ1-1, with D hard to call. The CDR3 is 13 residues long. Germline V gene lookup returns CDR1 SNHLY and CDR2 FYNNEI. Between the trimmed V and J ends, which lost 10 bases and 2 bases, there was a span of 14 bases.

This chain connects TRBV30 to TRBJ1-1; D uncertain. CDR1 and CDR2 from the germline V gene are GTSNPN and SVGIG (reference sequence). V shed 2 bases and J shed 8 bases, with 9 bases lying between them. The CDR3 sequence is 11 residues long. This CDR3 reads CAWSLKGEAFF. The CDR3 bases are TGTGCCTGGAGTCTAAAGGGAGAAGCTTTCTTT. The full variable domain, completed using reference TRBV30 and TRBJ1-1, is SQTIHQWPATLVQPVGSPLSLECTVEGTSNPNLYWYRQAAGRGLQLLFYSVGIGQISSEVPQNLSASRPQDRQFILSSKKLLLSDSGFYLCAWSLKGEAFFGQGTRLTVV.